The clone carrying this T cell receptor beta chain was observed once. No antigen is known for it. These data come from a study of blood T cells in healthy people across ages. Study outcomes and limitations: Without sorted subsets, naive and antigen-experienced compartments could not be conclusively compared. Among long-lived donors, naive CD4+ cells were more numerous and diversity higher than in aged donors. Donor CMV infection status was unknown, possibly confounding age-related changes in expanded clonotypes.

In germline, CDR1 is SGHTA, CDR2 FQGNSA. The ends were cut back, 4 bases at V and 6 bases at J, with 27 bases in the middle. CDR3 length: 19 amino acids. Primed by a sample-barcoded 5' primer and a J-beta primer mix, a second PCR proceeded for about 6 to 11 cycles. From the 5' RACE reads, TCRdb called clonotypes with MiXCR, one entry per CDR3 protein. The table has roughly 680,000 distinct CDR3 sequences, roughly half seen once; the top ten hold approximately 12%. The clonotype originates from a woman older than 75 in good health. Input material: blood. The genes are TRBV7-2 and TRBJ2-2; possible D gene TRBD2, 7 bases. DNA for the CDR3: TGTGCCAGCAGCTGGGGGGGGCGGGGGTTCCAAACGTCATCCGGGGAGCTGTTTTTT. Translation: CASSWGGRGFQTSSGELFF.